A single sample is the source of the 25 T cell receptor beta chains below, sequenced in a study of blood T cell repertoires in COVID-19. Produced via immunoSEQ multiplex PCR; TCRdb's table is partial and in-frame only. The repertoire consists of some 240,000 clones, with 87% occurring once and the leading ten covering 7.2%. Sequencing was done on a sample of peripheral blood. The source of these receptors is a man between 60 and 75 years old who had recovered from COVID-19.

The chain recombines TRBV9 with TRBJ2-1, with TRBD2 matching over 8 bases. The CDR3 runs 14 residues. V was clipped by 6 bases and J by 6 bases; unmatched bases: 8. Per germline, CDR1 SGDLS and CDR2 YYNGEE. For the CDR3, the DNA is TGTGCCAGCACGAGGACTAGCCTTTCCAATGAGCAGTTCTTC. Translation: CASTRTSLSNEQFF.

The CDR3 nucleotides read TGCGCCAGCAGCCCGGCCGACAGGGCTAGAAATGAAAAACTGTTTTTT. Amino acid sequence: CASSPADRARNEKLFF. The rearrangement uses TRBV4-1 and TRBJ1-4, with 7 bases matching TRBD1. The V gene's germline CDR1 is MGHRA and CDR2 YSYEKL. Germline trimming cut 4 bases from V and 5 bases from J; bases unmatched to any gene: 10. The CDR3 extends over 16 amino acids.

This clone showed up just once. The V gene is TRBV5-1, the J gene TRBJ2-7, with TRBD1 matching 10 bases. The CDR3 loop spans 17 amino acids. The germline V gene has CDR1 SGHRS and CDR2 YFSETQ. V trimming: 1 base; J trimming: 1 base; junction bases outside the gene matches: 8. The CDR3 DNA sequence: TGCGCCAGCAGCTTGATAGTATCGGACAGGGGGTCCTACGAGCAGTACTTC. Protein: CASSLIVSDRGSYEQYF.

CDR3 sequence reads: CASSLISGGFLDTQYF. The CDR3 coding sequence is TGTGCCAGCAGCTTAATTAGCGGGGGATTTTTAGATACGCAGTATTTT. The chain combines TRBV7-2 with TRBJ2-3, with 9 bases identical to TRBD2. The CDR3 length is 16 residues. Trimming took 2 bases from V and 5 from J; bases not matched to a gene: 8. Germline loops: CDR1 SGHTA, CDR2 FQGNSA. Supplemented by reference TRBV7-2 and TRBJ2-3, the full variable domain reads GAGVSQSPSNKVTEKGKDVELRCDPISGHTALYWYRQSLGQGLEFLIYFQGNSAPDKSGLPSDRFSAERTGGSVSTLTIQRTQQEDSAVYLCASSLISGGFLDTQYFGPGTRLTVL.

The rearrangement joins TRBV9 to TRBJ2-3; D is possibly TRBD2 (5 bases). Germline CDR1 SGDLS, CDR2 YYNGEE. The CDR3 spans 16 residues. With 3 bases removed from V and 0 bases from J, the gap between germline ends came to 14 bases. CDR3 amino acids: CASSALRSGSTDTQYF. CDR3 DNA: TGTGCCAGCAGCGCCCTTAGGAGCGGCAGCACAGATACGCAGTATTTT.

The genes are TRBV19 and TRBJ1-2; TRBD1 is a possible D gene (6 bases). The CDR3 runs to 15 residues. Trimming removed 5 bases from V and 4 bases from J, with 17 bases in between. CDR1 and CDR2 (germline): LNHDA, SQIVND (reference sequence). The CDR3 coding sequence is TGTGCCAGTAGTTCCGGCAGGGGAGGGGTCTATGGCTACACCTTC. This encodes CASSSGRGGVYGYTF.

The V call is TRBV19, the J call TRBJ2-1; D remains ambiguous. V was trimmed by 6 bases and J by 1 base, leaving 7 bases between them. The germline V gene encodes CDR1 LNHDA and CDR2 SQIVND (reference sequence). This CDR3 contains 13 residues. The CDR3 DNA reads TGTGCCAGTAGCGTGAGGTCCTACAATGAGCAGTTCTTC. Amino acids: CASSVRSYNEQFF.

This chain uses TRBV7-9 with TRBJ2-2; D ambiguous. The V gene's germline CDR1 is SEHNR and CDR2 FQNEAQ (reference sequence). This CDR3 is built from 16 residues. The V end was cut by 1 base, the J end by 1 base, with 10 bases between. CDR3 sequence: CASSLGLPGNTGELFF. DNA for the CDR3: TGTGCCAGCAGCTTAGGCCTCCCCGGGAACACCGGGGAGCTGTTTTTT.

The chain recombines TRBV18 with TRBJ1-5, with 7 positions matching TRBD1. V lost 4 bases and J lost 5; bases outside the gene matches: 8. Germline V gene data show CDR1 as KGHSH and CDR2 as LQKENI. CDR3 length equals 15 residues. This CDR3 is CASSLTTGTDQPQHF. The CDR3 DNA sequence: TGTGCCAGCTCACTTACCACGGGGACAGATCAGCCCCAGCATTTT.

V and J are TRBV19 and TRBJ1-2, with D unclear. The CDR3 contains 15 residues. With 2 bases removed from V and 0 bases from J, the gap between germline ends came to 10 bases. The germline gives CDR1 LNHDA, CDR2 SQIVND (reference sequence). This chain's CDR3 is CASSIFGSSNYGYTF. CDR3 in DNA: TGTGCCAGTAGTATATTTGGGAGTTCTAACTATGGCTACACCTTC.

The chain carries TRBV28 and TRBJ2-5; 9 bases agree with TRBD1. The CDR3 is 15 residues long. Germline trimming cut 1 base from V and 5 bases from J; bases unmatched to any gene: 5. The V gene's germline CDR1 is MDHEN and CDR2 SYDVKM. CDR3 amino acids: CASSLLMGQGETQYF. The DNA of the CDR3 is TGTGCCAGCAGTTTATTGATGGGACAGGGCGAGACCCAGTACTTC.

The rearrangement uses TRBV4-1 and TRBJ1-2; D possibly corresponds to TRBD1 (6 bases). Germline CDR1 reads MGHRA; CDR2 reads YSYEKL. The CDR3 consists of 16 residues. V gave up 1 base and J gave up 9 bases, with 21 bases separating them. The CDR3 DNA reads as TGCGCCAGCAGCCAAGGCTACGGGGGGCCACCGTCGAGCTACACCTTC. Its translation is CASSQGYGGPPSSYTF.

The rearrangement joins TRBV30 to TRBJ2-7; the match to TRBD2 covers 8 bases. The CDR3 loop spans 16 amino acids. The V segment lost 1 base and the J segment 0 bases; nucleotides outside the gene matches: 8. CDR1 is GTSNPN and CDR2 is SVGIG in the germline V gene (reference sequence). The CDR3 here is CAWSAFGGASSYEQYF. In DNA, the CDR3 is TGTGCCTGGAGTGCCTTCGGGGGGGCGAGCTCCTACGAGCAGTACTTC.

This chain connects TRBV2 to TRBJ1-2; 7 bases match TRBD1. The CDR3 consists of 14 residues. From germline, CDR1 is SNHLY and CDR2 FYNNEI. The trim removed 7 bases at V and 8 bases at J, leaving 13 bases unmatched. This chain's CDR3 is CASTLRQGDGGYTF. The CDR3 DNA reads TGTGCCAGCACCTTAAGACAGGGCGATGGCGGCTACACCTTC.

The genes are TRBV7-9 and TRBJ1-6, with D unclear. CDR3 length equals 13 residues. Looked up from germline, CDR1 is SEHNR and CDR2 is FQNEAQ (reference sequence). Trimming cost V 1 base and J 7 bases, with 5 bases left between them. CDR3 DNA sequence: TGTGCCAGCAGCTTAGGCGGGAATTCACCCCTCCACTTT. It codes for CASSLGGNSPLHF.

CDR3 in amino acids: CASRQLTNEKLFF. The CDR3 DNA is TGTGCCAGTAGACAGTTAACTAATGAAAAACTGTTTTTT. The rearrangement joins TRBV25-1 to TRBJ1-4; maybe TRBD1 (5 bases). Germline V gene data show CDR1 as MGHDK and CDR2 as SYGVNS. There are 13 residues in the CDR3. V dropped 9 bases and J dropped 1 base, with 9 bases sitting between them.

The chain employs TRBV27 and TRBJ2-3; D not resolved. V was cut by 10 bases and J by 0 bases, with 23 bases left in between. The CDR3 contains 17 residues. The germline CDR1 and CDR2 sequences are MNHEY and SMNVEV (reference sequence). The CDR3 DNA sequence: TGTGCCACCTCCAGGCTTCGTGGCTTCTCAAGCACAGATACGCAGTATTTT. It encodes CATSRLRGFSSTDTQYF.

This clone was seen a handful of times. The chain has TRBV18 and TRBJ1-5, with TRBD1 identical over 9 bases. The CDR3 contains 14 residues. Germline CDR1 is KGHSH and CDR2 is LQKENI. The V gene end was trimmed by 5 bases and the J gene end by 7 bases; junction bases not matched to a gene: 6. The CDR3 DNA reads as TGTGCCAGCTCAGGAAGGACAGGGGACCAGCCCCAGCATTTT. Translating gives CASSGRTGDQPQHF.

The V and J genes are TRBV7-2 and TRBJ1-6; perhaps TRBD1 as D (6 bases). This CDR3 region has 15 residues. CDR1 SGHTA and CDR2 FQGNSA come from the germline V gene. Trimming took off 3 bases at V and 7 bases at J, with 13 bases between the two ends. CDR3: CASSFRGQTNSPLHF. The CDR3 coding sequence is TGTGCCAGCAGCTTTCGTGGACAGACGAATTCACCCCTCCACTTT.

V gene TRBV12-5 combines with J gene TRBJ1-3, with TRBD1 matching 7 bases. Germline-derived CDR1 and CDR2 are LGHNT and FRNRAP. V shed 5 bases, J shed 0 bases, and the junction held 10 bases outside the gene matches. This CDR3 contains 17 residues. The CDR3 protein is CASGPLGQALSGNTIYF. DNA for the CDR3: TGTGCTAGTGGTCCTCTCGGACAGGCCCTCTCTGGAAACACCATATATTTT.

The CDR3, as DNA: TGTGCCAGCAGCCAAAGGGACACGTCGAACTATGGCTACACCTTC. Its translation is CASSQRDTSNYGYTF. V and J are TRBV7-9 and TRBJ1-2, with D perhaps matching TRBD1 (6 bases). The CDR3 length is 15 residues. Germline V gene lookup returns CDR1 SEHNR and CDR2 FQNEAQ (reference sequence). V lost 5 bases and J 2 bases, leaving 15 bases between the germline ends.

The rearrangement joins TRBV6-2 or TRBV6-3 to TRBJ1-2; maybe TRBD1 (5 bases). The CDR3 totals 16 residues. CDR1 and CDR2 (germline): MNHEY, SVGEGT. The V gene lost 7 bases and the J gene lost 2 bases, with 20 bases spanning the gap. CDR3 nucleotides: TGTGCCAGCACCCCCTCCGGGGGAAGGGGAAACTATGGCTACACCTTC. This encodes CASTPSGGRGNYGYTF.

In its sample, this clone was seen a few times. The V and J genes are TRBV4-2 and TRBJ1-4, with TRBD1 matching 8 bases. Unmatched junction bases numbered 8, after V lost 1 base and J lost 7 bases. The CDR3 spans 16 residues. The germline gives CDR1 LGHNA, CDR2 YNFKEQ. The CDR3 coding sequence is TGTGCCAGCAGCCAAGGGGTACAGGGGGAAGGTGAAAAACTGTTTTTT. This sequence encodes CASSQGVQGEGEKLFF.

This chain links TRBV20-1 with TRBJ1-6, with D maybe TRBD1 (5 bases). Trimming left V 3 bases short and J 8 bases short, with 17 bases between. CDR3 length: 15 residues. In germline, CDR1 is DFQATT, CDR2 SNEGSKA (reference sequence). The CDR3 bases are TGCAGTGCTAGTCCAGGACATTCTCGGGATTCACCCCTCCACTTT. Its protein product is CSASPGHSRDSPLHF.

The gene calls are TRBV27 and TRBJ2-7; tentative D call: TRBD1 (5 bases). Germline assignment: CDR1 MNHEY and CDR2 SMNVEV (reference sequence). CDR3 length: 13 amino acids. The V end was cut by 2 bases, the J end by 0 bases, with 5 bases between. Here the CDR3 DNA reads TGTGCCAGCAGTTTAGGGGCCTCCTACGAGCAGTACTTC. Residues: CASSLGASYEQYF.